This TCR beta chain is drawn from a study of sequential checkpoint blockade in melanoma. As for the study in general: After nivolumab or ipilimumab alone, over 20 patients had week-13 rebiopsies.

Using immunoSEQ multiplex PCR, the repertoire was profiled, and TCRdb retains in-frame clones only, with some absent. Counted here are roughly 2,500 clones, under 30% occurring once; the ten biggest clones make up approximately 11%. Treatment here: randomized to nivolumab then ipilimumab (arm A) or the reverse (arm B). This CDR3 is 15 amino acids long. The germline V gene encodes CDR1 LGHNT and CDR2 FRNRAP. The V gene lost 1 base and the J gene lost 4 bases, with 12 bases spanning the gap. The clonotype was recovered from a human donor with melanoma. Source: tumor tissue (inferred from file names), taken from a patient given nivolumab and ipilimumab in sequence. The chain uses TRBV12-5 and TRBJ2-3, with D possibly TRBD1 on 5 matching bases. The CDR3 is CASGLGQLQSDTQYF. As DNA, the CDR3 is TGTGCTAGTGGTTTGGGACAGTTGCAATCAGATACGCAGTATTTT.